The T cell receptor beta chain under discussion was sequenced for a study of blood T cell repertoires in COVID-19. At the level of the study: Whether acute or convalescent, the COVID-19 samples came from the United States, Italy and Spain.

The CDR3 sequence is 15 residues long. Germline V gene sequence: CDR1 SQVTM, CDR2 ANQGSEA. V was clipped by 4 bases and J by 7 bases; unmatched bases: 11. Method: immunoSEQ multiplex PCR; TCRdb's copy keeps in-frame clones and lacks some. The sample yields 200,000 to 300,000 clones, roughly four fifths seen once. A Seattle source enrolled patients during active infection and followed them longitudinally. The sequencing input was peripheral blood. This rearrangement joins TRBV29-1 to TRBJ2-1, with 9 bases lining up with TRBD2. The clonotype comes from a woman aged 80 or over with COVID-19, enrolled during active disease. The CDR3 spells CSVAQPPGLANEQFF. The CDR3 bases are TGCAGCGTTGCTCAACCTCCGGGACTAGCTAATGAGCAGTTCTTC.